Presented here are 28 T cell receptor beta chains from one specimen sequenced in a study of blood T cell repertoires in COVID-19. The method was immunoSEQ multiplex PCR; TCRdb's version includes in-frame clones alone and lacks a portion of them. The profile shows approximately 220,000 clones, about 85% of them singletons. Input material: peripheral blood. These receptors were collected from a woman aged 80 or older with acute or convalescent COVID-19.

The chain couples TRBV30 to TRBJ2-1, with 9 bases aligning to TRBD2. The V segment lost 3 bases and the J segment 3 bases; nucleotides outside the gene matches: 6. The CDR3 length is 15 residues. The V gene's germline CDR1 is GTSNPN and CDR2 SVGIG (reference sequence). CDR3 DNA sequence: TGTGCCTGGAGGGGAAGCGGGAGGTTCTACAATGAGCAGTTCTTC. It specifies CAWRGSGRFYNEQFF.

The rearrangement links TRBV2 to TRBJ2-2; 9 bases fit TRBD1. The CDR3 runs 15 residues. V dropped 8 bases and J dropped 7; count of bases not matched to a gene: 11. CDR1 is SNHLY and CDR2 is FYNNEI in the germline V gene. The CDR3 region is CASHQDRGTFGELFF. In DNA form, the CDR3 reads TGTGCCAGCCACCAGGACAGGGGTACGTTCGGGGAGCTGTTTTTT. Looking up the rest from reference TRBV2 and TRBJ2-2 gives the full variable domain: EPEVTQTPSHQVTQMGQEVILRCVPISNHLYFYWYRQILGQKVEFLVSFYNNEISEKSEIFDDQFSVERPDGSNFTLKIRSTKLEDSAMYFCASHQDRGTFGELFFGEGSRLTVL.

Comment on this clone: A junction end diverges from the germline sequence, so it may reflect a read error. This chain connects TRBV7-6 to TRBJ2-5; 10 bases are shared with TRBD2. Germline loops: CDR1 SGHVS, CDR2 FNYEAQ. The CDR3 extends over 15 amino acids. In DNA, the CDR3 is TGTGCCAGCAGCGTAGCGGGAGGACCGCAAGAGACCCAGTACTTC. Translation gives CASSVAGGPQETQYF.

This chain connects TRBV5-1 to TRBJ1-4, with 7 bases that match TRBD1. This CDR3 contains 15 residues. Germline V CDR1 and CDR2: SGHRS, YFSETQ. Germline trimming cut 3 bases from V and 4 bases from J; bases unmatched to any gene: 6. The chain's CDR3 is CASSSWTGYNEKLFF. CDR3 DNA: TGCGCCAGCAGCTCCTGGACAGGTTATAATGAAAAACTGTTTTTT.

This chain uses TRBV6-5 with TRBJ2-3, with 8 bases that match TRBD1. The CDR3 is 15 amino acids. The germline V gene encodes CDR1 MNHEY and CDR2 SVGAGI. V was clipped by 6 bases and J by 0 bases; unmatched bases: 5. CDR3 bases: TGTGCCAGCAGCTGGACAGGGCTAAGCACAGATACGCAGTATTTT. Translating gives CASSWTGLSTDTQYF.

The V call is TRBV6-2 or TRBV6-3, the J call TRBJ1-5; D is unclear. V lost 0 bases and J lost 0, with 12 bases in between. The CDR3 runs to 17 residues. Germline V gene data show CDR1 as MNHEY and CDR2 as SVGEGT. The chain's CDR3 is CASSYSRAGVSNQPQHF. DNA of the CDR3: TGTGCCAGCAGTTACTCGAGGGCTGGGGTTAGCAATCAGCCCCAGCATTTT.

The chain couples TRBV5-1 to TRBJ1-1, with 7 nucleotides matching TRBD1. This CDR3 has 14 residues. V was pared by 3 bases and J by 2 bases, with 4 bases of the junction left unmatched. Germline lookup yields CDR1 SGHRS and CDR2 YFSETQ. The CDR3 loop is CASSYGTANTEAFF. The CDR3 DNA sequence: TGCGCCAGCAGCTATGGGACAGCCAACACTGAAGCTTTCTTT. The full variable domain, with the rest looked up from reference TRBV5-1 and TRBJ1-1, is KAGVTQTPRYLIKTRGQQVTLSCSPISGHRSVSWYQQTPGQGLQFLFEYFSETQRNKGNFPGRFSGRQFSNSRSEMNVSTLELGDSALYLCASSYGTANTEAFFGQGTRLTVV.

The CDR3 loop is CASSQAHRGGQETQYF. Here the CDR3 DNA reads TGTGCCAGCAGCCAAGCGCACAGGGGTGGGCAAGAGACCCAGTACTTC. The gene calls are TRBV3-1 (or the pseudogene TRBV3-2) and TRBJ2-5; the match to TRBD1 covers 7 bases. The junction had 7 bases not matched to a gene; V was cut back by 1 base and J by 2 bases. This CDR3 is 16 amino acids long. Germline V gene data show CDR1 as LGHDT and CDR2 as YNNKEL (reference sequence).

CDR3 DNA: TGTGCCGGTGACGGTCCCGGAAGGAGTGAAGCTTTCTTT. Protein sequence: CAGDGPGRSEAFF. This rearrangement joins TRBV2 to TRBJ1-1; D remains ambiguous. CDR1 and CDR2 (germline): SNHLY, FYNNEI. The CDR3 is made up of 13 amino acids. Trimming removed 11 bases at V and 7 bases at J, with 20 bases between.

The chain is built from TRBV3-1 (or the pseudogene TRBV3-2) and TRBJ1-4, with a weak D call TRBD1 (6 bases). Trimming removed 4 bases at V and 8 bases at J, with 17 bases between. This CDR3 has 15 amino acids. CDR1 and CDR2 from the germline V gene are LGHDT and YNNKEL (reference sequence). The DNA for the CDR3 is TGTGCCAGCAGCCCGGGTTGGGGGGGCCAGGAAAAACTGTTTTTT. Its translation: CASSPGWGGQEKLFF.

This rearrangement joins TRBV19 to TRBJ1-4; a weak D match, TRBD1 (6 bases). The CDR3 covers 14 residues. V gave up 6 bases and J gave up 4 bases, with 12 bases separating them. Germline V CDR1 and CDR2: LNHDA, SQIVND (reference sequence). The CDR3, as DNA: TGTGCCAGTAGAGAAGGACAGAATAATGAAAAACTGTTTTTT. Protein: CASREGQNNEKLFF.

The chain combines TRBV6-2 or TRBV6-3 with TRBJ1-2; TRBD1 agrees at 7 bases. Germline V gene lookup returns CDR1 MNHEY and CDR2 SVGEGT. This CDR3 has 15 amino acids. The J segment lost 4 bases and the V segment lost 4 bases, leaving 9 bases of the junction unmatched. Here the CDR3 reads CASSSGTDGSYGYTF. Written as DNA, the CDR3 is TGTGCCAGCAGTTCGGGGACAGATGGGAGCTATGGCTACACCTTC.

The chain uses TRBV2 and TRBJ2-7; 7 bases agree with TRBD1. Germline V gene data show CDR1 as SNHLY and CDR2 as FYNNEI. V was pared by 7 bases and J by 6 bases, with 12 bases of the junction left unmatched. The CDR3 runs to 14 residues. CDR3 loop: CASTGDSLRFEQYF. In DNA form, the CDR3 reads TGTGCCAGCACCGGGGACAGTTTGCGATTCGAGCAGTACTTC.

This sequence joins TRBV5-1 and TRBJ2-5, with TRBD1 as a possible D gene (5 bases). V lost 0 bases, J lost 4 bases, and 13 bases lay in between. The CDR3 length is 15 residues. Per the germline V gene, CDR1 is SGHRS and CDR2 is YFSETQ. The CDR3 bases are TGCGCCAGCAGCTTGGGGCTGGGGCCCCGAGAGACCCAGTACTTC. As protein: CASSLGLGPRETQYF.

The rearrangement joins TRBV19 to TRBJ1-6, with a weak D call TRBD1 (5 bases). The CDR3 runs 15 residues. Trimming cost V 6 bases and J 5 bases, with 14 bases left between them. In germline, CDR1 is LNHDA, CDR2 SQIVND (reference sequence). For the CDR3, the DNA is TGTGCCAGTAGCCCAAGACAGACGAATAATTCACCCCTCCACTTT. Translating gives CASSPRQTNNSPLHF.

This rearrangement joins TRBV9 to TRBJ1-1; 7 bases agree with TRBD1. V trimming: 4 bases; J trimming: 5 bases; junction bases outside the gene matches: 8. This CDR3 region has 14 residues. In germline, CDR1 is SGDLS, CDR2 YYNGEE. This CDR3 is CASSSQTGNTEAFF. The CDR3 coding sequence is TGTGCCAGCAGCTCACAGACAGGGAATACTGAAGCTTTCTTT.

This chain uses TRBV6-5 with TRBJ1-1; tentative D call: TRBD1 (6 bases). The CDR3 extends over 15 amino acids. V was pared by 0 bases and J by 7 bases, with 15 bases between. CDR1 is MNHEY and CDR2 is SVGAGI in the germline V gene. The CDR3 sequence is CASSYSLMDSLEAFF. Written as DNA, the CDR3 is TGTGCCAGCAGTTACTCGCTAATGGACAGTCTTGAAGCTTTCTTT.

The CDR3 loop is CASSPDYYYNEQFF. CDR3 sequence (DNA): TGTGCCAGCTCACCGGACTACTACTACAATGAGCAGTTCTTC. The chain combines TRBV18 with TRBJ2-1; possible D gene TRBD2, 6 bases. This CDR3 is 14 amino acids long. Trimming cost V 3 bases and J 3 bases, with 9 bases left between them. Per germline, CDR1 KGHSH and CDR2 LQKENI.

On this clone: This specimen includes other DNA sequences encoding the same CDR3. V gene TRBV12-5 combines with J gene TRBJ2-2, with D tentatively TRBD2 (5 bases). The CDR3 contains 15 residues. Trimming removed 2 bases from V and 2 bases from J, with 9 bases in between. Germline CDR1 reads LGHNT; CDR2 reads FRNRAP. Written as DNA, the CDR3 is TGTGCTAGTGGTTTGTCCGCGGGCAACACCGGGGAGCTGTTTTTT. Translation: CASGLSAGNTGELFF.

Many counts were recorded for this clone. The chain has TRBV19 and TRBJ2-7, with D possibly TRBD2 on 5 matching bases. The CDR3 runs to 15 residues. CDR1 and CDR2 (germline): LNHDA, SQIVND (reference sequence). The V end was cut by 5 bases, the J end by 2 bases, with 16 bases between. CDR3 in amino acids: CASSPRGGITYEQYF. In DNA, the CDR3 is TGTGCCAGTAGTCCCCGAGGAGGAATTACCTACGAGCAGTACTTC. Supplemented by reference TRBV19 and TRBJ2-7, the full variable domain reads DGGITQSPKYLFRKEGQNVTLSCEQNLNHDAMYWYRQDPGQGLRLIYYSQIVNDFQKGDIAEGYSVSREKKESFPLTVTSAQKNPTAFYLCASSPRGGITYEQYFGPGTRLTVT.

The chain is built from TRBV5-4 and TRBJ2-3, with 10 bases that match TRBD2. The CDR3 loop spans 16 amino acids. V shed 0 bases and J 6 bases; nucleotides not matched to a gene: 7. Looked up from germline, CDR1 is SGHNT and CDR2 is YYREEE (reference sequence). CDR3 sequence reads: CASSLGERGGRDTQYF. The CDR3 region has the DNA TGTGCCAGCAGCTTGGGAGAGCGGGGGGGCCGGGATACGCAGTATTTT.

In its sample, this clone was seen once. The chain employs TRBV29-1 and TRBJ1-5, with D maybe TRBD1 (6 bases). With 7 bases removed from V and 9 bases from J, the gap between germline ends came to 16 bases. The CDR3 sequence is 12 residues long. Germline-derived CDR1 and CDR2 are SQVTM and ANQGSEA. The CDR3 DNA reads TGCAGCGCCAAGGACAGCAACGGGCCCCAGCATTTT. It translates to CSAKDSNGPQHF.

The CDR3 DNA follows: TGTGCCATCAGTAATACAGGGGGACAGAGCTCCTACAATGAGCAGTTCTTC. Protein: CAISNTGGQSSYNEQFF. The chain carries TRBV10-3 and TRBJ2-1, with 8 bases matching TRBD1. Trimming at V came to 5 bases and at J to 0 bases, leaving 9 bases not matched to a gene. CDR1 is ENHRY, CDR2 SYGVKD, per germline. The CDR3 spans 17 residues.

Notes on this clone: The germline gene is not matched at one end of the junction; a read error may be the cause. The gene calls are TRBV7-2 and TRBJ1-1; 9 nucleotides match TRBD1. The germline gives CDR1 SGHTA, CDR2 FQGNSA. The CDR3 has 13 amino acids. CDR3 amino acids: CASSLVAGQGPQF. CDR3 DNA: TGTGCCAGCAGCTTAGTCGCGGGACAGGGTCCCCAATTT.

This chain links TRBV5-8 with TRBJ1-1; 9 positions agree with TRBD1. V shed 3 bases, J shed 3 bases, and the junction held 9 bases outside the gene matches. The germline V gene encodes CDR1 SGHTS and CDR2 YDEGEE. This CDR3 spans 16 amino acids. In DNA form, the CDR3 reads TGTGCCAGCAGCTACGGGACAGGGTTTAGGGACACTGAAGCTTTCTTT. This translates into CASSYGTGFRDTEAFF.

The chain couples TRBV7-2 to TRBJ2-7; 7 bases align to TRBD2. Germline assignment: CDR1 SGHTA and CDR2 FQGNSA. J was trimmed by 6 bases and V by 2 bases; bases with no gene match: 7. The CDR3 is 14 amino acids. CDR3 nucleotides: TGTGCCAGCAGCTTAAGCGGGACCCCGCGCGAGCAGTACTTC. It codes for CASSLSGTPREQYF.

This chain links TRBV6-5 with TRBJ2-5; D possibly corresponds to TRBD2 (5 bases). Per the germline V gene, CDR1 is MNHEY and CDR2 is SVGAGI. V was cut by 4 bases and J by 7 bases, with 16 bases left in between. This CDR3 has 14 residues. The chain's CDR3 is CASSSGSPMGTQYF. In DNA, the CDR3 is TGTGCCAGCAGTTCGGGGAGCCCCATGGGGACCCAGTACTTC.

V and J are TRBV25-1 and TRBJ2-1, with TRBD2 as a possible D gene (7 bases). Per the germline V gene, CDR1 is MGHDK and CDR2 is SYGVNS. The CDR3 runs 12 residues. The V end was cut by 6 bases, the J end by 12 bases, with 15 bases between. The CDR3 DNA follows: TGTGCCAGCAGAAAGGGGGGGTCGCTGCAGTTCTTC. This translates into CASRKGGSLQFF.